The sequence of this T cell receptor beta chain was determined in a study of glioma-infiltrating T cells. This CDR3 has 15 amino acids. Per germline, CDR1 MDHEN and CDR2 SYDVKM. On this clonotype itself: The junction departs from germline at one end; a sequencing error may be responsible.

Amplification of TCR alpha and beta CDR3 regions from RNA used iRepertoire nested multiplex PCR. TCRdb recomputed calls from the multiplex PCR reads with MiXCR, one row per CDR3 protein. This table has over 100,000 distinct CDR3 sequences, 25% to 30% appearing once. What was sequenced was glioma tissue, nonneoplastic brain tissue, or PBMCs (not recorded which). The chain is built from TRBV28 and TRBJ2-5; D may be TRBD2 (6 bases). This clonotype was obtained from a human donor with low-grade glioma or glioblastoma, undergoing nonglioma brain surgery, or in good health (not recorded which). The CDR3: CACSSGTPGSETQYF. DNA for the CDR3: TGTGCCTGCAGTTCGGGGACTCCGGGCTCAGAGACCCAGTACTTC.